Listed here are 15 T cell receptor beta chains from one sample, sequenced in a study of T cell repertoires in cytomegalovirus infection. A single record per CDR3 protein comes from TCRdb applying MiXCR to the reads. The data hold roughly 860,000 distinct CDR3 sequences, with about 30% observed a single time. Their antigen targets remain unknown. Here the sequenced sample was cultured CD8+ T cells from PBMCs, taken from culture after CMV antigen stimulation. The receptors stem from a human donor in good health (CMV status not recorded). Some clones in this sample may be carry-over from other donors' samples.

This chain uses TRBV7-4 with TRBJ2-2; a weak D match, TRBD2 (7 bases). From germline, CDR1 is SGHVT and CDR2 SQSDAQ. This CDR3 comprises 16 residues. With 5 bases removed from V and 5 bases from J, the gap between germline ends came to 18 bases. The CDR3 is CASSLLAGARTGELFF. The CDR3 DNA follows: TGTGCCAGCAGCCTCCTGGCGGGGGCCCGAACCGGGGAGCTGTTTTTT.

The chain joins TRBV9 to TRBJ1-4; the match to TRBD1 covers 8 bases. This CDR3 region has 17 residues. The germline gives CDR1 SGDLS, CDR2 YYNGEE. V shed 3 bases, J shed 7 bases, and the junction held 14 bases outside the gene matches. Here the CDR3 DNA reads TGTGCCAGCAGCGGATGGACAGGGTCATCATCCCGTGAAAAACTGTTTTTT. It translates to CASSGWTGSSSREKLFF. Full variable domain (rest looked up from reference TRBV9 and TRBJ1-4): DSGVTQTPKHLITATGQRVTLRCSPRSGDLSVYWYQQSLDQGLQFLIQYYNGEERAKGNILERFSAQQFPDLHSELNLSSLELGDSALYFCASSGWTGSSSREKLFFGSGTQLSVL.

This clonotype was seen at least ten times. V and J are TRBV11-2 and TRBJ2-1, with TRBD2 identical over 8 bases. In germline, CDR1 is SGHAT, CDR2 FQNNGV. Trimming removed 3 bases from V and 7 bases from J; junction bases left unmatched: 11. The CDR3 contains 16 residues. The DNA of the CDR3 is TGTGCCAGCAGCTTCGCGATGGCGGGGGGTGTGAATGAGCAGTTCTTC. It encodes CASSFAMAGGVNEQFF.

The V gene is TRBV6-1, the J gene TRBJ1-5, with a weak D call TRBD1 (5 bases). There are 15 residues in the CDR3. The V gene lost 4 bases and the J gene lost 0 bases, with 10 bases spanning the gap. Per the germline V gene, CDR1 is MNHNS and CDR2 is SASEGT. The DNA of the CDR3 is TGTGCCAGCAGTGGCAGGGATTATAGCAATCAGCCCCAGCATTTT. Translation gives CASSGRDYSNQPQHF.

This clonotype was observed a few times. Just one base apart from a much larger clone, this may be a read error. This chain uses TRBV5-4 with TRBJ1-3; no clear D gene. Germline loops: CDR1 SGHNT, CDR2 YYREEE (reference sequence). This CDR3 contains 11 residues. The CDR3 sequence is CASILGNTIYF. In DNA form, the CDR3 reads TGTGCCAGCATCTTGGGAAACACCATATATTTT.

V and J are TRBV7-6 and TRBJ2-2; D is perhaps TRBD2 (6 bases). The CDR3 runs to 13 residues. The V end was cut by 1 base, the J end by 14 bases, with 14 bases between. The germline gives CDR1 SGHVS, CDR2 FNYEAQ. In nucleotides, the CDR3 is TGTGCCAGCAGCTTAGGGGGGGAGACCTTTCTGTTTTTT. Encoded protein: CASSLGGETFLFF.

The chain joins TRBV11-3 to TRBJ1-1; D ambiguous. There are 14 residues in the CDR3. Germline values: CDR1 SGHNT, CDR2 YENEEA. The V gene lost 2 bases and the J gene lost 4 bases, with 11 bases spanning the gap. CDR3 sequence reads: CASSLSTLGTEAFF. As DNA, the CDR3 is TGTGCCAGCAGCTTATCAACTCTCGGCACTGAAGCTTTCTTT.

This rearrangement joins TRBV6-2 or TRBV6-3 to TRBJ1-1; D not certain. The V gene's germline CDR1 is MNHEY and CDR2 SVGEGT. The CDR3 is made up of 15 amino acids. The V end was cut by 2 bases, the J end by 1 base, with 11 bases between. CDR3 coding DNA: TGTGCCAGCAGTTACGTTGGCAGAAAGAACACTGAAGCTTTCTTT. Protein sequence: CASSYVGRKNTEAFF.

J is TRBJ2-1 and V is TRBV4-2; 10 positions match TRBD2. The V gene end was trimmed by 0 bases and the J gene end by 6 bases; junction bases not matched to a gene: 5. Germline V gene sequence: CDR1 LGHNA, CDR2 YNFKEQ. This CDR3 comprises 16 residues. In DNA form, the CDR3 reads TGTGCCAGCAGCCAAGATATGGGACTAGCGACCAATGAGCAGTTCTTC. As protein: CASSQDMGLATNEQFF.

At least ten counts were recorded for this clonotype. CDR3 nucleotides: TGTGCCAGCAGCCCCATGACCTTAACTAACTATGGCTACACCTTC. Amino acid sequence: CASSPMTLTNYGYTF. J is TRBJ1-2 and V is TRBV7-2; D not resolved. CDR3 size: 15 residues. In germline, CDR1 is SGHTA, CDR2 FQGNSA. The V end lost 5 bases, the J end lost 0 bases, and 13 bases lay between the germline ends.

V usage is TRBV12-3 or TRBV12-4 and J usage is TRBJ2-1; D uncertain. Trimming took off 7 bases at V and 5 bases at J, with 9 bases between the two ends. The CDR3 contains 12 residues. The CDR3: CASNNNDNEQFF. Written as DNA, the CDR3 is TGTGCCAGCAATAACAACGACAATGAGCAGTTCTTC.

The rearrangement joins TRBV5-5 to TRBJ2-1; a weak D match, TRBD2 (6 bases). Germline CDR1 is SGHKS and CDR2 is YYEKEE (reference sequence). CDR3 length: 15 residues. Trimming took off 9 bases at V and 0 bases at J, with 16 bases between the two ends. CDR3 residues: CATSRAGPSYNEQFF. The CDR3 coding sequence is TGTGCCACTTCACGGGCGGGACCCTCCTACAATGAGCAGTTCTTC. The variable domain in full, completed from reference TRBV5-5 and TRBJ2-1, reads DAGVTQSPTHLIKTRGQQVTLRCSPISGHKSVSWYQQVLGQGPQFIFQYYEKEERGRGNFPDRFSARQFPNYSSELNVNALLLGDSALYLCATSRAGPSYNEQFFGPGTRLTVL.

The chain couples TRBV20-1 to TRBJ1-2; 11 positions match TRBD1. This CDR3 comprises 17 residues. The ends lost 5 bases at V and 1 base at J; junction bases unmatched: 12. Germline V gives CDR1 DFQATT, CDR2 SNEGSKA (reference sequence). CDR3 protein: CSAQIRDRGILNYGYTF. CDR3 DNA: TGCAGTGCTCAAATCCGGGACAGGGGGATCCTTAACTATGGCTACACCTTC.

The chain has TRBV6-1 and TRBJ1-5; the match to TRBD1 covers 9 bases. The CDR3 is 14 residues long. The V gene's germline CDR1 is MNHNS and CDR2 SASEGT. V dropped 3 bases and J dropped 5; count of bases not matched to a gene: 2. The CDR3 loop is CASSERQGDQPQHF. The CDR3 DNA is TGTGCCAGCAGTGAGAGACAGGGGGATCAGCCCCAGCATTTT.

V gene TRBV20-1 combines with J gene TRBJ1-1; possibly TRBD1 for D (5 bases). The CDR3 is 14 amino acids. Germline V gene sequence: CDR1 DFQATT, CDR2 SNEGSKA (reference sequence). Trimming removed 0 bases at V and 0 bases at J, with 8 bases between. CDR3 residues: CSARDGGVNTEAFF. CDR3 DNA sequence: TGCAGTGCTAGAGATGGGGGGGTGAACACTGAAGCTTTCTTT.